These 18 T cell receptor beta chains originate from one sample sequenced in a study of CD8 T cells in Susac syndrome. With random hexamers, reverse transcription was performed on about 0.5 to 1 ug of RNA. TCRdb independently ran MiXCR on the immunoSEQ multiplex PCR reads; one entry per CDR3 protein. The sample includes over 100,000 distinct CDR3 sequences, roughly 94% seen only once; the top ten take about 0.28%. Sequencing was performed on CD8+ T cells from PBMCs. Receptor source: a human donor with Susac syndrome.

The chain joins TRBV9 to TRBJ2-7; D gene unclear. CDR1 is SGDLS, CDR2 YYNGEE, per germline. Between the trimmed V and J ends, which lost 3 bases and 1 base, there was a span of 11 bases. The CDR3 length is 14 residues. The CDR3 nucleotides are TGTGCCAGCAGCGCCCGGACGGAGTCCTACGAGCAGTACTTC. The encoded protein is CASSARTESYEQYF. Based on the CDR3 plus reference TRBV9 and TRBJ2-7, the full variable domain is DSGVTQTPKHLITATGQRVTLRCSPRSGDLSVYWYQQSLDQGLQFLIQYYNGEERAKGNILERFSAQQFPDLHSELNLSSLELGDSALYFCASSARTESYEQYFGPGTRLTVT.

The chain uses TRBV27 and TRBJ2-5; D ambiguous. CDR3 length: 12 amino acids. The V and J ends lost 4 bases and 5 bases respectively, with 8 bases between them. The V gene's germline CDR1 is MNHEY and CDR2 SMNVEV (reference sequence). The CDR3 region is CASSSFGETQYF. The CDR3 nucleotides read TGTGCCAGCAGTTCTTTCGGGGAGACCCAGTACTTC.

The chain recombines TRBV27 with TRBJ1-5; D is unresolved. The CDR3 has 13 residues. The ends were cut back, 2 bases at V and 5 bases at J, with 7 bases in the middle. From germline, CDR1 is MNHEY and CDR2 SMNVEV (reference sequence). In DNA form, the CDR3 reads TGTGCCAGCAGTTTAGGGTGGGATCAGCCCCAGCATTTT. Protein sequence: CASSLGWDQPQHF.

CDR3 sequence: CASSVVGTPRETQYF. DNA of the CDR3: TGTGCCAGCAGCGTAGTCGGGACCCCTCGTGAGACCCAGTACTTC. The chain links TRBV9 to TRBJ2-5, with D perhaps matching TRBD1 or TRBD2 (5 bases each). CDR3 length: 15 residues. Trimming stripped 0 bases from V and 5 bases from J, with 14 bases between. The germline V gene encodes CDR1 SGDLS and CDR2 YYNGEE.

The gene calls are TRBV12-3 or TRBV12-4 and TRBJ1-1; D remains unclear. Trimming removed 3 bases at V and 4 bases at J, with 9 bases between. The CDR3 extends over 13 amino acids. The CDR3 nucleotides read TGTGCCAGCAGTTTCGGCCAGGCCACTGAAGCTTTCTTT. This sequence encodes CASSFGQATEAFF.

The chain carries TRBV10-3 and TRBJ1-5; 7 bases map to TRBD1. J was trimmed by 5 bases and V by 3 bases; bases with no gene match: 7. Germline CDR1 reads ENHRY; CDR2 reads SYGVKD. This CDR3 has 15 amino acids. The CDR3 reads CAISDDKGAYQPQHF. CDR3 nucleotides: TGTGCCATCAGTGACGATAAGGGGGCCTATCAGCCCCAGCATTTT.

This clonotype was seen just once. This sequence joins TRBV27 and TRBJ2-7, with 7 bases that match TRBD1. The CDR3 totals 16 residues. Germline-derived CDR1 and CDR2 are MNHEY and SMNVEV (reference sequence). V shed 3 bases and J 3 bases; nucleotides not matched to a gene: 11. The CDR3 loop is CASSFTRGLAFYEQYF. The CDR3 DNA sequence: TGTGCCAGCAGTTTCACCAGGGGGTTAGCTTTCTACGAGCAGTACTTC.

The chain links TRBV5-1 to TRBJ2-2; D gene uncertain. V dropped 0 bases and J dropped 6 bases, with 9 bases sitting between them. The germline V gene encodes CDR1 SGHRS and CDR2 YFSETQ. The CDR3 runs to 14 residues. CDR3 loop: CASSLVTQPGELFF. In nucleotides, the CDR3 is TGCGCCAGCAGCTTGGTGACTCAACCCGGGGAGCTGTTTTTT.

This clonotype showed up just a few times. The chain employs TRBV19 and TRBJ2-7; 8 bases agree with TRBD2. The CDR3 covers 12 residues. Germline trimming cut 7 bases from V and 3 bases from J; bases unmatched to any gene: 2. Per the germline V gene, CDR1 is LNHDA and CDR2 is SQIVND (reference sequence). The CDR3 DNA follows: TGTGCCAGTACTGCGGGAGGCTACGAGCAGTACTTC. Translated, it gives CASTAGGYEQYF.

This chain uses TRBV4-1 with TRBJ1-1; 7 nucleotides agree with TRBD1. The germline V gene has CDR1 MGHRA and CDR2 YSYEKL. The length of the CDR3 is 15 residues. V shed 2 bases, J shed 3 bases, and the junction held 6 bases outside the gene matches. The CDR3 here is CASSQRQGRDTEAFF. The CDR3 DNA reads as TGCGCCAGCAGCCAAAGACAGGGAAGGGACACTGAAGCTTTCTTT.

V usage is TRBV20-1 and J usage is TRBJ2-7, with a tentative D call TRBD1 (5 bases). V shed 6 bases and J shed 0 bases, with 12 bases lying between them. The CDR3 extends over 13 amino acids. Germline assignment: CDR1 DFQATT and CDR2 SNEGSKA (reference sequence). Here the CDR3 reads CSAMGQSSYEQYF. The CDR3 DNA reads TGCAGTGCCATGGGGCAGTCCTCCTACGAGCAGTACTTC.

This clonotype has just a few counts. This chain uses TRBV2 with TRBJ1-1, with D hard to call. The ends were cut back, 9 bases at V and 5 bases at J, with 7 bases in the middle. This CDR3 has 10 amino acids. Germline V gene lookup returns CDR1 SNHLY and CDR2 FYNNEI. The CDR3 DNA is TGTGCCAGTGGAGGTACTGAAGCTTTCTTT. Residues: CASGGTEAFF.

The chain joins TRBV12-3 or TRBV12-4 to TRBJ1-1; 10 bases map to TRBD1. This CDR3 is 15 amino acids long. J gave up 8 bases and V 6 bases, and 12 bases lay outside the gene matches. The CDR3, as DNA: TGTGCCAGCAGCGCTCCGACAGGGGGCTTGTGGGAAGCTTTCTTT. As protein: CASSAPTGGLWEAFF.

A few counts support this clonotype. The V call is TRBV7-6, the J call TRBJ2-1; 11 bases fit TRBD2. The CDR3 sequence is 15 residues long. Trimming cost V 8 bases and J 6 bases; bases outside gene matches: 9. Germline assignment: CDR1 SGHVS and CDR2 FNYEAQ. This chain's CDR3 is CASGHVAGGGNEQFF. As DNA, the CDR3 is TGTGCCAGCGGTCACGTAGCGGGGGGGGGCAATGAGCAGTTCTTC. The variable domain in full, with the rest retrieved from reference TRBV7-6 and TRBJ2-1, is GAGVSQSPRYKVTKRGQDVALRCDPISGHVSLYWYRQALGQGPEFLTYFNYEAQQDKSGLPNDRFSAERPEGSISTLTIQRTEQRDSAMYRCASGHVAGGGNEQFFGPGTRLTVL.

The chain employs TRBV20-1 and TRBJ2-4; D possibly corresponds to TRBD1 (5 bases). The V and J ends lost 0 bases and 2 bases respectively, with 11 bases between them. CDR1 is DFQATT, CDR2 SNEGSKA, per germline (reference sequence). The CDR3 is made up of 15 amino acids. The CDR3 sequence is CSARDEQETKNIQYF. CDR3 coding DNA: TGCAGTGCTAGAGACGAACAGGAGACCAAAAACATTCAGTACTTC.

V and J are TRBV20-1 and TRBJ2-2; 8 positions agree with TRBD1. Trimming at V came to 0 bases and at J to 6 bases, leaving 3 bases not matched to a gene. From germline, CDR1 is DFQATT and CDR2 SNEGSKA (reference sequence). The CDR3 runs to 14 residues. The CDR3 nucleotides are TGCAGTGCTAGAGATGCACAGGGGGCCGGGGAGCTGTTTTTT. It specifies CSARDAQGAGELFF.

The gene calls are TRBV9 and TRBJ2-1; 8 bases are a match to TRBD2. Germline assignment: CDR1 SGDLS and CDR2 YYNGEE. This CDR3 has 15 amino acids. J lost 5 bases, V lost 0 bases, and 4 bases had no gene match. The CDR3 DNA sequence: TGTGCCAGCAGCGTAGTCCTCGGGGGGGACAATGAGCAGTTCTTC. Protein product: CASSVVLGGDNEQFF.

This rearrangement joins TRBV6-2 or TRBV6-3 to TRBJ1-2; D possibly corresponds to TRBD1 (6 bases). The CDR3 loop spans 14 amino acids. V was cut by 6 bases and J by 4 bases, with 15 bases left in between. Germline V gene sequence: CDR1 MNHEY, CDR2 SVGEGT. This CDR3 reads CASRPDRTIYGYTF. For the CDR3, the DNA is TGTGCCAGCAGACCGGACAGAACGATCTATGGCTACACCTTC.